Presented here are 22 T cell receptor beta chains from one specimen sequenced in a study of T cell changes during pregnancy in multiple sclerosis. Here immunoSEQ multiplex PCR was the method, and the copy in TCRdb shows in-frame clones only, minus some. The sample yields about 59,000 clones, approximately 87% seen once. The specimen was peripheral blood from another person, used as feeder cells. The receptors here all came from a human donor whose cells served as feeder cells for cultures in a pregnancy study.

The rearrangement joins TRBV5-6 to TRBJ2-2; D not certain. The CDR3 totals 16 residues. With 5 bases removed from V and 4 bases from J, the gap between germline ends came to 18 bases. Looked up from germline, CDR1 is SGHDT and CDR2 is YYEEEE. The CDR3 spells CASSYAHSVGTGELFF. The CDR3 coding sequence is TGTGCCAGCAGTTATGCACACTCCGTCGGCACCGGGGAGCTGTTTTTT.

The rearrangement joins TRBV10-3 to TRBJ2-1; 9 bases are shared with TRBD1. This CDR3 has 13 residues. The J segment lost 8 bases and the V segment lost 8 bases, leaving 7 bases of the junction unmatched. The germline gives CDR1 ENHRY, CDR2 SYGVKD. The CDR3 DNA reads TGTGCCATCGGAGACAGGGGGGAGGATGAGCAGTTCTTC. Residues: CAIGDRGEDEQFF.

The chain carries TRBV19 and TRBJ1-5, with 8 bases that match TRBD1. CDR3 length: 14 amino acids. V shed 8 bases and J 4 bases; nucleotides not matched to a gene: 7. Per germline, CDR1 LNHDA and CDR2 SQIVND (reference sequence). The CDR3 DNA sequence: TGTGCCAGTTGGACAGGGTGGGGAAATCAGCCCCAGCATTTT. Translating gives CASWTGWGNQPQHF.

The rearrangement joins TRBV28 to TRBJ1-5; TRBD1 might be the D (5 bases). In germline, CDR1 is MDHEN, CDR2 SYDVKM. The CDR3 loop spans 13 amino acids. The V end lost 6 bases, the J end lost 9 bases, and 15 bases lay between the germline ends. DNA of the CDR3: TGTGCCAGCAGAACAGGAGGAGGGACGCCCCAGCATTTT. Translated, it gives CASRTGGGTPQHF.

The CDR3 DNA follows: TGTGCCACGGGACTAGCGGGAGGTGCCGAGCAGTACTTC. Its protein is CATGLAGGAEQYF. The J gene is TRBJ2-7, the V gene TRBV7-9, with 15 bases that match TRBD2. This CDR3 has 13 residues. Germline V gene sequence: CDR1 SEHNR, CDR2 FQNEAQ (reference sequence). V trimming: 10 bases; J trimming: 6 bases; junction bases outside the gene matches: 4.

The chain is built from TRBV5-1 and TRBJ1-2, with D maybe TRBD1 (6 bases). The V and J ends lost 5 bases and 4 bases respectively, with 15 bases between them. Germline assignment: CDR1 SGHRS and CDR2 YFSETQ. The CDR3 has 14 amino acids. The CDR3 region has the DNA TGCGCCAGCAGTGAGGACGGGGGGCCCTATGGCTACACCTTC. This translates into CASSEDGGPYGYTF.

The chain links TRBV9 to TRBJ2-1, with a weak D call TRBD1 (5 bases). CDR3 length: 12 amino acids. Germline loops: CDR1 SGDLS, CDR2 YYNGEE. V was pared by 3 bases and J by 8 bases, with 9 bases between. DNA of the CDR3: TGTGCCAGCAGCGGGGGCGGAGATGAGCAGTTCTTC. Translation: CASSGGGDEQFF.

This rearrangement joins TRBV13 to TRBJ2-7; TRBD1 matches at 9 bases. With V trimmed by 5 bases and J by 5 bases, 10 bases remained unmatched. This CDR3 contains 15 residues. Per germline, CDR1 PRHDT and CDR2 FYEKMQ (reference sequence). The CDR3 here is CASSPSGTGYNEQYF. In nucleotides, the CDR3 is TGTGCCAGCAGCCCCTCCGGGACAGGGTATAACGAGCAGTACTTC.

This clone was found once. CDR3 protein: CASSEARTGAHGYTF. As DNA, the CDR3 is TGTGCCAGCAGTGAAGCACGGACAGGAGCTCATGGCTACACCTTC. V gene TRBV6-1 combines with J gene TRBJ1-2, with 7 bases identical to TRBD1. CDR1 is MNHNS, CDR2 SASEGT, per germline. The ends lost 0 bases at V and 6 bases at J; junction bases unmatched: 7. The CDR3 is 15 amino acids.

This chain uses TRBV4-3 with TRBJ2-1, with TRBD2 matching 10 bases. The trim removed 0 bases at V and 0 bases at J, leaving 5 bases unmatched. Per the germline V gene, CDR1 is LGHNA and CDR2 is YSLEER. The CDR3 sequence is 18 residues long. The CDR3 coding sequence is TGCGCCAGCAGCCAAGAAGGGGTAGCGGGGGGCTCCTACAATGAGCAGTTCTTC. Protein product: CASSQEGVAGGSYNEQFF.

V gene TRBV6-6 combines with J gene TRBJ1-5, with 7 bases fitting TRBD1. Germline assignment: CDR1 MNHNY and CDR2 SVGAGI (reference sequence). V was clipped by 5 bases and J by 2 bases; unmatched bases: 6. CDR3 length: 15 residues. The CDR3 protein is CASSLPGQRNQPQHF. The CDR3 DNA is TGTGCCAGCAGTCTCCCGGGACAGCGCAATCAGCCCCAGCATTTT.

V is TRBV6-5 and J is TRBJ2-4; D remains ambiguous. The CDR3 has 13 amino acids. Germline V lookup: CDR1 MNHEY, CDR2 SVGAGI. Trimming pared 6 bases from V and 0 bases from J, leaving 6 bases between. This CDR3 is CASRDLAKNIQYF. CDR3 bases: TGTGCCAGCAGGGACCTAGCCAAAAACATTCAGTACTTC.

In its sample, this clone was seen once. CDR3 in DNA: TGTGCCAGCAGAAGACAGGGATGGAACACTGAAGCTTTCTTT. Translation: CASRRQGWNTEAFF. The V gene is TRBV6-1, the J gene TRBJ1-1; 7 bases are shared with TRBD1. CDR3 length equals 14 residues. V gave up 6 bases and J gave up 1 base; unmatched junction bases: 5. Germline loops: CDR1 MNHNS, CDR2 SASEGT.

The V gene is TRBV28, the J gene TRBJ2-7, with D possibly being TRBD1 (5 bases). Germline V gives CDR1 MDHEN, CDR2 SYDVKM. The CDR3 length is 13 residues. V lost 6 bases, J lost 2 bases, and 11 bases lay in between. The CDR3 DNA sequence: TGTGCCAGCAGACCCGGACAAGCCTACGAGCAGTACTTC. Its translation is CASRPGQAYEQYF.

CDR3 nucleotides: TGTGCCAGCTCACCACCGAAAGGGACAGGAAACTATGGCTACACCTTC. This codes for CASSPPKGTGNYGYTF. The chain links TRBV18 to TRBJ1-2; TRBD1 agrees at 8 bases. Germline CDR1 KGHSH, CDR2 LQKENI. With V trimmed by 0 bases and J by 2 bases, 5 bases remained unmatched. The CDR3 consists of 16 residues. The whole variable domain, remainder taken from reference TRBV18 and TRBJ1-2, is NAGVMQNPRHLVRRRGQEARLRCSPMKGHSHVYWYRQLPEEGLKFMVYLQKENIIDESGMPKERFSAEFPKEGPSILRIQQVVRGDSAAYFCASSPPKGTGNYGYTFGSGTRLTVV.

The chain couples TRBV2 to TRBJ1-4; a weak D match, TRBD1 (6 bases). CDR1 is SNHLY, CDR2 FYNNEI, per germline. The V end lost 6 bases, the J end lost 8 bases, and 16 bases lay between the germline ends. This CDR3 region has 14 residues. CDR3 sequence: CASRFRDTGEKLFF. The CDR3, as DNA: TGTGCCAGCAGATTCCGGGACACAGGAGAAAAACTGTTTTTT.

V usage is TRBV28 and J usage is TRBJ1-5, with D hard to call. The germline V gene has CDR1 MDHEN and CDR2 SYDVKM. With 6 bases removed from V and 2 bases from J, the gap between germline ends came to 14 bases. The CDR3 is 15 amino acids. The CDR3 DNA is TGTGCCAGCAGCAATGGTGTGCCGGGCAATCAGCCCCAGCATTTT. The encoded protein is CASSNGVPGNQPQHF.

The rearrangement links TRBV13 to TRBJ2-2; D is perhaps TRBD1 (7 bases). Trimming shortened V by 3 bases and J by 4 bases, and 12 bases separated the two germline ends. The CDR3 length is 15 residues. Germline V CDR1 and CDR2: PRHDT, FYEKMQ (reference sequence). The DNA of the CDR3 is TGTGCCAGCAGCTTCAACAGGGGAGGCACCGGGGAGCTGTTTTTT. The encoded protein is CASSFNRGGTGELFF.

This clone was counted a single time. The chain uses TRBV5-6 and TRBJ2-7; D is possibly TRBD2 (5 bases). Germline V gene lookup returns CDR1 SGHDT and CDR2 YYEEEE. The CDR3 has 12 amino acids. V lost 1 base and J lost 5, with 7 bases in between. The CDR3 DNA reads as TGTGCCAGCAGCTTGAAACTAGACGAGCAGTACTTC. Its protein is CASSLKLDEQYF.

The V gene is TRBV18, the J gene TRBJ2-7, with D tentatively TRBD1 or TRBD2 (6 bases each). The CDR3 covers 12 residues. Looked up from germline, CDR1 is KGHSH and CDR2 is LQKENI. The germline V and J ends were trimmed by 5 bases and 4 bases, with 9 bases remaining between them. The DNA of the CDR3 is TGTGCCAGCTCAGGAGGGGGGTACGAGCAGTACTTC. This sequence encodes CASSGGGYEQYF.

Sample share makes this clone medium-sized (0.01 to 0.1%). The chain has TRBV18 and TRBJ2-7; TRBD1 matches at 7 bases. Unmatched junction bases numbered 8, after V lost 4 bases and J lost 5 bases. This CDR3 is 14 amino acids long. From germline, CDR1 is KGHSH and CDR2 LQKENI. The CDR3 sequence is CASSRQGAQDEQYF. As DNA, the CDR3 is TGTGCCAGCTCACGACAGGGCGCGCAGGACGAGCAGTACTTC.

This chain joins TRBV5-6 and TRBJ2-7; D perhaps matches TRBD2 (6 bases). In germline, CDR1 is SGHDT, CDR2 YYEEEE. V was clipped by 0 bases and J by 7 bases, with 14 bases between them. The CDR3 contains 14 residues. The CDR3 DNA follows: TGTGCCAGCAGCTTGGGGTGGCAGGGAGGTGAGCAGTACTTC. Translation gives CASSLGWQGGEQYF. The whole variable domain, filled in from reference TRBV5-6 and TRBJ2-7, reads DAGVTQSPTHLIKTRGQQVTLRCSPKSGHDTVSWYQQALGQGPQFIFQYYEEEERQRGNFPDRFSGHQFPNYSSELNVNALLLGDSALYLCASSLGWQGGEQYFGPGTRLTVT.